The T cell receptor (beta chain) described here comes from a study of early T cells in non-severe SARS-CoV-2 infection. This clonotype has ten or more counts. Germline V gene lookup returns CDR1 MNHEY and CDR2 SMNVEV (reference sequence). There are 19 residues in the CDR3. V lost 2 bases, J lost 3 bases, and 14 bases stayed unmatched. TCRdb called the 5' RACE reads again in MiXCR, with one record for every CDR3 protein. The sample shows about 80,000 distinct CDR3 sequences, more than 9% of them seen only once. This chain connects TRBV27 to TRBJ2-3, with 10 positions matching TRBD2. What was sequenced was whole blood. The receptor's source is an adult who was a healthcare worker with PCR-confirmed SARS-CoV-2 infection or an uninfected control (not recorded which). CDR3: CASSLPISRASGRTDTQYF. The CDR3 DNA follows: TGTGCCAGCAGTTTACCGATCAGTCGGGCTAGCGGGAGAACAGATACGCAGTATTTT.